This T cell receptor beta chain was sequenced during a study of CD8 T cells in Susac syndrome. RNA amounts of roughly 0.45 to 1 ug underwent reverse transcription with random hexamers. Amplification of the TCR beta CDR3 was carried out by immunoSEQ multiplex PCR, which spanned a total of 54 Vbeta and 13 Jbeta segments. MiXCR, run by TCRdb on the immunoSEQ multiplex PCR reads, gives a single entry per CDR3 protein. Of approximately 26,000 distinct CDR3 sequences listed, around 94% were seen once; the top ten hold about 0.27%. From blood CD8+ and CD4+ T cells, the TCR beta chain was sequenced. Negative isolation yielded the CD8+ and CD4+ T cells, while FACS enriched the TEMRA cells. The CDR3 has 14 amino acids. Trimming took 7 bases from V and 1 from J, leaving 13 bases between them. Germline CDR1 and CDR2: SEHNR and FQNEAQ (reference sequence).

Sequencing was done on a sample of CD8+ T cells from PBMCs. The chain links TRBV7-9 to TRBJ1-1; D gene ambiguous. The clonotype was recovered from a human donor in good health. CDR3 in amino acids: CASKVAGKNTEAFF. In DNA form, the CDR3 reads TGTGCCAGCAAGGTGGCGGGGAAGAACACTGAAGCTTTCTTT.